What follows is one TCR beta chain and its context. The antigen is undetermined. Documented treatment: approximately 9-day PBMC culture with coronavirus spike peptide pools or control peptides (ViraFEST assay). Dates of positive PCR ran from March to December 2020, before US Alpha, Beta and Delta variants. Negative selection purified CD4+ T cells after less than twelve days of culture. These data originate in a study of vaccination and CD4 T cells after COVID-19. Study summary: Each participant was administered two doses of a vaccine, which was either BNT162b2 or mRNA-1273. Post-COVID samples were collected a median roughly 100 days following diagnosis, spanning 35 to 161.

V was pared by 1 base and J by 1 base, with 5 bases between. CDR3 length: 13 residues. Germline assignment: CDR1 SGHNT and CDR2 YYREEE (reference sequence). Scientists ran DNA taken from cultured CD4+ T cells through the Oncomine TCR Beta short-read assay for sequencing. One entry per CDR3 protein results from TCRdb running MiXCR on the PCR reads. The table shows about 10,000 distinct CDR3 sequences, with under 30% occurring only once. The sample consisted of CD4+ T cells from blood, cultured in vitro, taken after SARS-CoV-2 vaccination. The source of this sequence is a human donor who had recovered from COVID-19. The rearrangement uses TRBV5-4 and TRBJ1-2; D remains ambiguous. CDR3 coding DNA: TGTGCCAGCAGCTTGATAGATAACTATGGCTACACCTTC. It codes for CASSLIDNYGYTF.